One and the same sample provided the 13 T cell receptor beta chains below, sequenced in a study of T cell changes during pregnancy in multiple sclerosis. The method was immunoSEQ multiplex PCR; TCRdb's version includes in-frame clones alone and lacks a portion of them. The table lists about 46,000 clones, 90% to 95% of them singletons. The material sequenced was CD8+ T cells from peripheral blood mononuclear cells, taken in the first trimester of pregnancy. These TCRs come from a female donor with multiple sclerosis, enrolled in a pregnancy study.

The chain has TRBV9 and TRBJ2-7, with TRBD2 matching 7 bases. The CDR3 extends over 14 amino acids. The V gene end was trimmed by 0 bases and the J gene end by 4 bases; junction bases not matched to a gene: 4. Germline lookup yields CDR1 SGDLS and CDR2 YYNGEE. The CDR3 here is CASSVGGRGYEQYF. CDR3 sequence (DNA): TGTGCCAGCAGCGTAGGAGGGAGGGGATACGAGCAGTACTTC. Full variable domain (remainder filled in from reference TRBV9 and TRBJ2-7): DSGVTQTPKHLITATGQRVTLRCSPRSGDLSVYWYQQSLDQGLQFLIQYYNGEERAKGNILERFSAQQFPDLHSELNLSSLELGDSALYFCASSVGGRGYEQYFGPGTRLTVT.

There are a few counts of this clone. The chain couples TRBV9 to TRBJ2-2, with 13 bases matching TRBD2. V lost 3 bases to trimming and J lost 2 bases; unmatched junction nucleotides: 7. The CDR3 covers 18 residues. Per germline, CDR1 SGDLS and CDR2 YYNGEE. CDR3 sequence reads: CASSGRLAGGGNTGELFF. The DNA for the CDR3 is TGTGCCAGCAGCGGACGACTAGCGGGAGGCGGAAACACCGGGGAGCTGTTTTTT.

This chain links TRBV4-1 with TRBJ1-3, with D perhaps matching TRBD1 (5 bases). Trimming removed 0 bases at V and 0 bases at J, with 18 bases between. Germline-derived CDR1 and CDR2 are MGHRA and YSYEKL. The CDR3 loop spans 19 amino acids. CDR3 coding DNA: TGCGCCAGCAGCCAAGAGTGGCCGACAGCTAGGACCTCTGGAAACACCATATATTTT. Protein product: CASSQEWPTARTSGNTIYF.

The V gene is TRBV25-1, the J gene TRBJ2-5; D might be TRBD1 (5 bases). CDR1 is MGHDK, CDR2 SYGVNS, per germline. The CDR3 runs to 10 residues. V lost 7 bases and J lost 5, with 5 bases in between. CDR3 amino acids: CASKGETQYF. In DNA form, the CDR3 reads TGTGCCAGCAAGGGGGAGACCCAGTACTTC. The full variable domain, with the rest looked up from reference TRBV25-1 and TRBJ2-5, is EADIYQTPRYLVIGTGKKITLECSQTMGHDKMYWYQQDPGMELHLIHYSYGVNSTEKGDLSSESTVSRIRTEHFPLTLESARPSHTSQYLCASKGETQYFGPGTRLLVL.

The chain is built from TRBV11-2 and TRBJ1-1; the D is unclear. The CDR3 consists of 13 residues. The V gene lost 1 base and the J gene lost 1 base, with 4 bases spanning the gap. Per germline, CDR1 SGHAT and CDR2 FQNNGV. The CDR3 sequence is CASSLVGNTEAFF. The CDR3 nucleotides are TGTGCCAGCAGCTTAGTCGGGAACACTGAAGCTTTCTTT.

V and J are TRBV11-2 and TRBJ2-7, with a tentative D call TRBD1 (6 bases). Germline CDR1 reads SGHAT; CDR2 reads FQNNGV. The CDR3 covers 14 residues. Between the trimmed V and J ends, which lost 3 bases and 2 bases, there was a span of 11 bases. CDR3 DNA: TGTGCCAGCAGCTTTGGGGGCACGACCTACGAGCAGTACTTC. It codes for CASSFGGTTYEQYF.

The chain recombines TRBV5-4 with TRBJ2-7, with D maybe TRBD1 (7 bases). The V end was cut by 4 bases, the J end by 5 bases, with 10 bases between. CDR1 is SGHNT, CDR2 YYREEE, per germline (reference sequence). The CDR3 runs 12 residues. CDR3 loop: CASSQGGNEQYF. The CDR3 DNA sequence: TGTGCCAGCAGCCAGGGGGGTAACGAGCAGTACTTC.

The chain has TRBV14 and TRBJ2-7, with 7 bases fitting TRBD2. This CDR3 comprises 14 residues. Germline V gives CDR1 SGHDN, CDR2 FVKESK. J lost 3 bases, V lost 4 bases, and 6 bases had no gene match. CDR3 residues: CASSLTGGYYEQYF. CDR3 DNA: TGTGCCAGCAGCCTTACGGGGGGTTACTACGAGCAGTACTTC.

The CDR3 DNA reads as TGCGCCAGCAGTCTGAGGGTCCATCAGCCCCAGCATTTT. Translated: CASSLRVHQPQHF. The chain links TRBV23-1 to TRBJ1-5; unclear D gene. TRBV23-1 is labeled an ORF, and its function is uncertain. The CDR3 spans 13 residues. The germline V and J ends were trimmed by 4 bases and 5 bases, with 9 bases remaining between them.

V usage is TRBV19 and J usage is TRBJ2-7; 8 positions agree with TRBD1. Germline V gene sequence: CDR1 LNHDA, CDR2 SQIVND (reference sequence). The V and J ends lost 7 bases and 0 bases, in that order; junction bases with no gene match: 8. The CDR3 is 15 residues long. The CDR3 sequence is CASTIGQGLSYEQYF. The CDR3 DNA follows: TGTGCCAGTACCATAGGACAGGGACTCTCCTACGAGCAGTACTTC.

The chain joins TRBV6-5 to TRBJ2-1; D is unresolved. The CDR3 has 13 amino acids. V lost 3 bases, J lost 5 bases, and 8 bases lay in between. Germline CDR1 is MNHEY and CDR2 is SVGAGI. The chain's CDR3 is CASSYSPNNEQFF. In DNA form, the CDR3 reads TGTGCCAGCAGTTATTCCCCCAACAATGAGCAGTTCTTC.

The chain combines TRBV9 with TRBJ2-5, with 9 bases fitting TRBD1. The CDR3 runs to 14 residues. V lost 10 bases, J lost 0 bases, and 7 bases stayed unmatched. The germline V gene encodes CDR1 SGDLS and CDR2 YYNGEE. The CDR3 spells CASGQGLYQETQYF. CDR3 in DNA: TGTGCCTCCGGACAGGGGCTGTACCAAGAGACCCAGTACTTC.

The chain joins TRBV27 to TRBJ2-7; the match to TRBD2 covers 7 bases. The CDR3 totals 15 residues. Germline V gene lookup returns CDR1 MNHEY and CDR2 SMNVEV (reference sequence). V shed 6 bases, J shed 4 bases, and the junction held 12 bases outside the gene matches. The CDR3 nucleotides read TGTGCCAGCAGATCAGAGGTGGGAGGGGCGTACGAGCAGTACTTC. It is translated as CASRSEVGGAYEQYF.